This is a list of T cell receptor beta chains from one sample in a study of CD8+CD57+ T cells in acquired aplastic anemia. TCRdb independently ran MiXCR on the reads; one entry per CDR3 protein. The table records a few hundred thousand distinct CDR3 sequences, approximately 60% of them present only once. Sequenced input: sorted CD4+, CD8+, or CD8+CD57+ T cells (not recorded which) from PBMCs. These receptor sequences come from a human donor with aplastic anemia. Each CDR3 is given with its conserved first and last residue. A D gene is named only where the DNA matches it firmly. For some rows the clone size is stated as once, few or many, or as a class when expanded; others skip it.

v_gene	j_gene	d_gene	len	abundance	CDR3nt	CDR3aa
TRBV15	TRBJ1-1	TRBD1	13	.	TGTGCCACCAGCAGAAGACAGGGCACTGAAGCTTTCTTT	CATSRRQGTEAFF
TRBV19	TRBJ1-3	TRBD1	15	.	TGTGCCAGTAGTATTAGGACAGGGACGGGCAACACCATATATTTT	CASSIRTGTGNTIYF
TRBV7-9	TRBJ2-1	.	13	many	TGTGCCAGCAGCTTAGTGGCTCGCAATGAGCAGTTCTTC	CASSLVARNEQFF
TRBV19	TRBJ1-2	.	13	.	TGTGCCAGTAGTATGGGGATGAACTATGGCTACACCTTC	CASSMGMNYGYTF
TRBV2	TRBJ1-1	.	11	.	TGTGCCAGCCGTATCGGCACTGAAGCTTTCTTT	CASRIGTEAFF
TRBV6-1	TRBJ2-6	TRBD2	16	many	TGTGCCAGCAGTGAACTTAGCGGGGCTGGGGCCAACGTCCTGACTTTC	CASSELSGAGANVLTF
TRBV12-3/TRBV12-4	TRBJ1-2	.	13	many	TGTGCCAGCAGTTCGGGACGGGTGTATGGCTACACCTTC	CASSSGRVYGYTF
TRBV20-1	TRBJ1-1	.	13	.	TGCAGTGCTATGGCAGACAGCAACACTGAAGCTTTCTTT	CSAMADSNTEAFF
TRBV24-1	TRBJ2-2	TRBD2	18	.	TGTGCCACCAGTTCGGGCAGGGTAAGCGGGATGAACACCGGGGAGCTGTTTTTT	CATSSGRVSGMNTGELFF
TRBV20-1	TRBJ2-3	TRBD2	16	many	TGCAGTGCTAGAGTTCCGACTAGCGGGCTCGGGAATACGCAGTATTTT	CSARVPTSGLGNTQYF
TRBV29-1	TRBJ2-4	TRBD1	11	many	TGCAGCGCCGGACAGGGGTACATTCAGTACTTC	CSAGQGYIQYF
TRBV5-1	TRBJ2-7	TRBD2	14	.	TGCGCCAGCAGCCTCTATAGCGGGCCTTACGAGCAGTACTTC	CASSLYSGPYEQYF
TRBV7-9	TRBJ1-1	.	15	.	TGTGCCAGCAGCTTAGTGTGGGGGGATAACACTGAAGCTTTCTTT	CASSLVWGDNTEAFF
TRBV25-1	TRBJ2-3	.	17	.	TGTGCCAGCAGTGAATTCCTGGGGGGGGGCTTGGCAGATACGCAGTATTTT	CASSEFLGGGLADTQYF
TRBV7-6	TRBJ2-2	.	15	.	TGTGCCAGCAGGCAAACCGGGACTTCGACCGGGGAGCTGTTTTTT	CASRQTGTSTGELFF
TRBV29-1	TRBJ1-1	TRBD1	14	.	TGCAGCGTGGAACCGGGACAGGGGATTACTGAAGCTTTCTTT	CSVEPGQGITEAFF
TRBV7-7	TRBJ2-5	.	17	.	TGTGCCAGCAGCTTCGGGTTGAACACCGGCAAGGGGGAGACCCAGTACTTC	CASSFGLNTGKGETQYF
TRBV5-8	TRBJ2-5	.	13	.	TGTGCCAGCAGCCCCAGGGTCGCAGAGACCCAGTACTTC	CASSPRVAETQYF
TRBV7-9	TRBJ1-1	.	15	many	TGTGCCAGCAGCTTAGGGAGCAGGGTGAACACTGAAGCTTTCTTT	CASSLGSRVNTEAFF
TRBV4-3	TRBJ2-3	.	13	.	TGCGCCAGCAGCCAAGAACGGGGGGATACGCAGTATTTT	CASSQERGDTQYF